What follows are 9 T cell receptor beta chains derived from one specimen sequenced in a study of patients with pleural tuberculosis. MiXCR was run by TCRdb on the reads, yielding one entry per CDR3 protein. The sample shows 45,000 to 55,000 distinct CDR3 sequences, approximately 7.9% of them seen only once. These receptors all stem from a human donor with pleural tuberculosis.

As concerns this clonotype: At one end, the junction sequence differs from germline, possibly due to a read error. V is TRBV6-1 and J is TRBJ1-1, with a tentative D call TRBD1 (5 bases). Germline V lookup: CDR1 MNHNS, CDR2 SASEGT. This CDR3 has 15 amino acids. CDR3: CACSATTVPNTEAFF. CDR3 DNA: TGTGCCTGCAGTGCTACGACAGTTCCGAACACTGAAGCTTTCTTT.

This clonotype was seen ten or more times. V gene TRBV20-1 combines with J gene TRBJ2-3; the D call may be TRBD1 or TRBD2 (5 bases each). CDR1 is DFQATT and CDR2 is SNEGSKA in the germline V gene (reference sequence). The length of the CDR3 is 13 residues. Trimming left V 5 bases short and J 4 bases short, with 13 bases between. This chain's CDR3 is CSALHLGADTQYF. In DNA, the CDR3 is TGCAGTGCTCTCCACCTGGGGGCAGATACGCAGTATTTT.

The chain joins TRBV4-2 to TRBJ1-4, with a tentative D call TRBD1 (5 bases). Germline assignment: CDR1 LGHNA and CDR2 YNFKEQ. The CDR3 is made up of 14 amino acids. V was pared by 4 bases and J by 7 bases, with 13 bases between. This CDR3 is CASSPGTWGEKLFF. The CDR3 DNA reads as TGTGCCAGCAGCCCCGGGACGTGGGGTGAAAAACTGTTTTTT.

This clonotype has at least ten counts. The chain recombines TRBV20-1 with TRBJ1-1; tentatively, D is TRBD1 (5 bases). The CDR3 has 13 residues. The V gene lost 1 base and the J gene lost 5 bases, with 11 bases spanning the gap. Germline CDR1 reads DFQATT; CDR2 reads SNEGSKA (reference sequence). CDR3 region: CSARGGPGTEAFF. CDR3 in DNA: TGCAGTGCTAGAGGGGGACCTGGGACTGAAGCTTTCTTT.

Worth noting for this clonotype: This may be a read error: a much more frequent sequence differs by one nucleotide. The chain is built from TRBV19 and TRBJ1-2; D unresolved. CDR3 length: 16 residues. CDR1 LNHDA and CDR2 SQIVND come from the germline V gene (reference sequence). Trimming cost V 1 base and J 4 bases, with 16 bases left between them. CDR3 nucleotides: TGTGCCAGTAGTATAGTAATGGTCCGTCCGGTCTATGGCTACACCTTC. The encoded protein is CASSIVMVRPVYGYTF. Together with reference TRBV19 and TRBJ1-2, the CDR3 gives the full variable domain: DGGITQSPKYLFRKEGQNVTLSCEQNLNHDAMYWYRQDPGQGLRLIYYSQIVNDFQKGDIAEGYSVSREKKESFPLTVTSAQKNPTAFYLCASSIVMVRPVYGYTFGSGTRLTVV.

The J gene is TRBJ2-2, the V gene TRBV7-1; 7 bases map to TRBD1. TRBV7-1 is reported as an ORF; its role is uncertain. The V segment lost 1 base and the J segment 2 bases; nucleotides outside the gene matches: 7. This CDR3 region has 17 residues. The CDR3 protein is CASSSDVDRANTGELFF. The CDR3 region has the DNA TGTGCCAGCAGCTCAGATGTCGACAGGGCTAACACCGGGGAGCTGTTTTTT.

There are many counts of this clonotype. The gene calls are TRBV3-1 and TRBJ1-1, with D uncertain. The CDR3 length is 13 residues. Germline-derived CDR1 and CDR2 are LGHDT and YNNKEL (reference sequence). The germline V and J ends were trimmed by 4 bases and 2 bases, with 8 bases remaining between them. The CDR3 here is CASSRNDNTEAFF. In nucleotides, the CDR3 is TGTGCCAGCAGCCGGAACGATAACACTGAAGCTTTCTTT. Together with reference TRBV3-1 and TRBJ1-1, the CDR3 gives the full variable domain: DTAVSQTPKYLVTQMGNDKSIKCEQNLGHDTMYWYKQDSKKFLKIMFSYNNKELIINETVPNRFSPKSPDKAHLNLHINSLELGDSAVYFCASSRNDNTEAFFGQGTRLTVV.

The V call is TRBV20-1, the J call TRBJ2-1; 13 bases fit TRBD2. Looked up from germline, CDR1 is DFQATT and CDR2 is SNEGSKA (reference sequence). With V trimmed by 2 bases and J by 7 bases, 11 bases remained unmatched. The CDR3 is 17 residues long. The CDR3 region has the DNA TGCAGTGCTAGACGCGCCCCACTAGCGGGAGGGCGGAATGAGCAGTTCTTC. Encoded protein: CSARRAPLAGGRNEQFF.

About this clonotype itself: A much larger clone is a single base away; this may be a read error. The V call is TRBV4-2, the J call TRBJ1-1, with 8 nucleotides matching TRBD1. CDR1 is LGHNA and CDR2 is YNFKEQ in the germline V gene. Trimming at V came to 5 bases and at J to 1 base, leaving 6 bases not matched to a gene. This CDR3 is built from 15 residues. In nucleotides, the CDR3 is TGTGCCAGCAGCAAGACTACAGGGGGGAACACTGAAGCTTTCTTT. Translating it yields CASSKTTGGNTEAFF.